The rows below give T cell receptor beta chains drawn from one sample of a study of shared clonotypes between healthy human individuals. Generated by immunoSEQ multiplex PCR, the TCRdb table keeps only in-frame clones and is missing some. The sample has over 700,000 clones, over 60% seen once; the top ten hold around 1.8%. The sample consisted of memory CD4+ T cells sorted from blood. These receptor sequences come from a woman aged 30 to 39 in good health. The CDR3 runs from the conserved cysteine through the conserved F or W. The D gene is left open where the match is weak. Clone size, where shown, is once, few, many, or a class for clones that have expanded.

D gene	V gene	J gene	clone size	CDR3 DNA	CDR3 protein
TRBD1	TRBV28	TRBJ2-7	many	TGTGCCAGCAGTGCCCACCCTACAGGGGGCGCATCGAAGAGCTCCTACGAGCAGTACTTC	CASSAHPTGGASKSSYEQYF
NA	TRBV18	TRBJ2-2	NA	TGTGCCAGCTCACCCGACGGTACGAACACCGGGGAGCTGTTTTTT	CASSPDGTNTGELFF
NA	TRBV25-1	TRBJ1-1	NA	TGTGCCAGCAGCCATGCGGGACTGAACACTGAAGCTTTCTTT	CASSHAGLNTEAFF
NA	TRBV18	TRBJ2-7	NA	TGTGCCAGCTCACCTTCCGCCGGGACTCCCAGCGAGCAGTACTTC	CASSPSAGTPSEQYF
TRBD2	TRBV7-2	TRBJ2-1	NA	TGTGCCAGCAGCCGACTAGCGTTGGTTGACAATGAGCAGTTCTTC	CASSRLALVDNEQFF
NA	TRBV27	TRBJ1-1	NA	TGTGCCAGCATCTCCTCGGGGGCCACTGAAGCTTTCTTT	CASISSGATEAFF
NA	TRBV5-1	TRBJ2-6	NA	TGCGCCAGACCGCCCGAGGACTGCTCTGGGGCCAACGTCCTGACTTTC	CARPPEDCSGANVLTF
TRBD2	TRBV7-6	TRBJ2-3	NA	TGTGCCAGCAGCTTAGCGGGACTAGCTTTAGATACGCAGTATTTT	CASSLAGLALDTQYF
TRBD1	TRBV4-1	TRBJ1-2	few	TGCGCCAGCAGCCAAGTGGGACAGGGGGTGGGTTATGGCTACACCTTC	CASSQVGQGVGYGYTF
NA	TRBV29-1	TRBJ2-3	NA	TGCAGCGTTGAAGATCCCAGGACGTGGGATACGCAGTATTTT	CSVEDPRTWDTQYF
NA	TRBV28	TRBJ2-4	NA	TGTGCCAGCGCTTCCTCGGCGGACCAAGCAAACATTCAGTACTTC	CASASSADQANIQYF
NA	TRBV6-6	TRBJ2-3	few	TGTGCCAGCAGAGAGGGAGATACGCAGTATTTT	CASREGDTQYF
NA	TRBV28	TRBJ2-7	NA	TGTGCCAGCACGTCGGGGACTTTCTACGAGCAGTACTTC	CASTSGTFYEQYF
NA	TRBV2	TRBJ1-6	NA	TGTGCCAGCAGTTCATGGGACACCGTCGGGTCACCCCTCCACTTT	CASSSWDTVGSPLHF
NA	TRBV6-5	TRBJ1-5	NA	TGTGCCAGCAGTTACTCGGAGGGAGGTCAGCCCCAGCATTTT	CASSYSEGGQPQHF
NA	TRBV11-2	TRBJ2-1	NA	TGTGCCAGCAGCTTCGGAGGGGGTCAGGCCTACAATGAGCAGTTCTTC	CASSFGGGQAYNEQFF
NA	TRBV11-1	TRBJ2-7	NA	TGTGCCAGCAGCTTTGGGGGGACACTTAGCTCCTACGAGCAGTACTTC	CASSFGGTLSSYEQYF
TRBD2	TRBV7-2	TRBJ2-1	few	TGTGCCAGCGTACCTCAGCGGGATTCGTACAATGAGCAGTTCTTC	CASVPQRDSYNEQFF
TRBD2	TRBV10-3	TRBJ2-2	NA	TGTGCCATCAGCGGGGGGGAGCCCGGGGAGCTGTTTTTT	CAISGGEPGELFF
NA	TRBV19	TRBJ2-3	once	TGTGCCAGTACCCCGGCGGACACAGATACGCAGTATTTT	CASTPADTDTQYF
NA	TRBV18	TRBJ2-3	NA	TGTGCCAGCTCCTCAGGCACAGATACGCAGTATTTT	CASSSGTDTQYF
NA	TRBV14	TRBJ1-1	many	TGTGCCAGCAGCGTTCTTATGAACACTGAAGCTTTCTTT	CASSVLMNTEAFF
TRBD1	TRBV11-3	TRBJ2-7	NA	TGTGCCAGCAGCTTAGGAGACAGGGATGGCGAGCAGTACTTC	CASSLGDRDGEQYF
NA	TRBV28	TRBJ2-5	once	TGTGCCAGCAGTCGATACCAAGGGGACCAAGAGACCCAGTACTTC	CASSRYQGDQETQYF
TRBD1	TRBV19	TRBJ1-1	NA	TGTGCCAGTAGTCCTTCAGGGGGCACGGGCACTGAAGCTTTCTTT	CASSPSGGTGTEAFF
NA	TRBV18	TRBJ1-2	few	TGTGCCAGCTCACCATATCTCTCGGGGGCGGAGGGCTACACCTTC	CASSPYLSGAEGYTF
TRBD1	TRBV18	TRBJ1-2	NA	TGTGCCAGCTCACCACAGGGGACAGCAGACTCCCTAGAAACCTTC	CASSPQGTADSLETF
TRBD1	TRBV28	TRBJ1-2	NA	TGTGCCAGCAGGAGAAGAGACAGGGGAAGCTATGGCTACACCTTC	CASRRRDRGSYGYTF
NA	TRBV5-4	TRBJ1-2	once	TGTGCCAGCAGCTTGGGGGGCCGGGGGATCTATGGCTACACCTTC	CASSLGGRGIYGYTF
NA	TRBV5-1	TRBJ2-1	NA	TGCGCCAGCAGCTCTAGCGCTTCACCCCCCAATGAGCAGTTCTTC	CASSSSASPPNEQFF
NA	TRBV6-6	TRBJ1-5	NA	TGTGCCAGCAGTACCCAGGGGTTGGATCAGCCCCAGCATTTT	CASSTQGLDQPQHF
NA	TRBV6-6	TRBJ1-1	NA	TGTGCCAGCAGTTCCCCGGGGGAAATGAACACTGAAGCTTTCTTT	CASSSPGEMNTEAFF
TRBD2	TRBV2	TRBJ2-4	NA	TGTGCCAGCAGACCAGGGACTAGCGCCGCCAAAAACATTCAGTACTTC	CASRPGTSAAKNIQYF
TRBD2	TRBV18	TRBJ2-3	NA	TGTGCCAGCTCACCGTCAGCGGGGGGCGCAGATACGCAGTATTTT	CASSPSAGGADTQYF
NA	TRBV6-4	TRBJ2-5	NA	TGTGCCAGCAGTCCACAGGGGGGGCAAGAGACCCAGTACTTC	CASSPQGGQETQYF